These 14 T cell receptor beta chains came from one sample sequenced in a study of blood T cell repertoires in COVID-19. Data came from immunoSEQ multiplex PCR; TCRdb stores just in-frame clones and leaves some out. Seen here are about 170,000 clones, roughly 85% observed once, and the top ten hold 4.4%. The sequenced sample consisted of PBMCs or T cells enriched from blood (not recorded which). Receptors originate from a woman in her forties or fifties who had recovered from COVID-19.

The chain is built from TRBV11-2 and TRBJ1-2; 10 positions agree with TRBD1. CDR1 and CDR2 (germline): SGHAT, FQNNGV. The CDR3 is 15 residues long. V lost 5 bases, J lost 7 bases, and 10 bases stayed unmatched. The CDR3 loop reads CASSTPGTGVGGYTF. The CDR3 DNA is TGTGCCAGCAGCACCCCCGGGACAGGGGTGGGTGGCTACACCTTC.

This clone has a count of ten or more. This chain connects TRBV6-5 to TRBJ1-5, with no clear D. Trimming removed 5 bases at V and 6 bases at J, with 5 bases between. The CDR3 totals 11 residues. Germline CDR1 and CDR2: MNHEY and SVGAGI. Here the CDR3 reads CASSLGQPQHF. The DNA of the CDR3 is TGTGCCAGCAGTCTCGGTCAGCCCCAGCATTTT.

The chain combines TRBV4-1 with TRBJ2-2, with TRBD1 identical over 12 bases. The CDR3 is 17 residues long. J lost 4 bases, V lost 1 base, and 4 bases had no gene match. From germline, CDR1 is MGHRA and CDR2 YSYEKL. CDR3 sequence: CASSQGKGQGATGELFF. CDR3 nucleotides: TGCGCCAGCAGCCAAGGGAAGGGACAGGGGGCCACCGGGGAGCTGTTTTTT.

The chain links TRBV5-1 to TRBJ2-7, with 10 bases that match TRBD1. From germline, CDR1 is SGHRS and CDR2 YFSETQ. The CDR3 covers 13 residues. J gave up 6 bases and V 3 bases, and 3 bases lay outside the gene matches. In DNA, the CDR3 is TGCGCCAGCAGCTCAGGACAGGGGGGCGAGCAGTACGTC. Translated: CASSSGQGGEQYV.

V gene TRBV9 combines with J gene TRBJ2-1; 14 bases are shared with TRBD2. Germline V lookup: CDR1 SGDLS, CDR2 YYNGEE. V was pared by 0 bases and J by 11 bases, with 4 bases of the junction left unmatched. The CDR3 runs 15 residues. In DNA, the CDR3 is TGTGCCAGCAGCGTAGGAGGGACTAGCGGGAGTAAGCAGTTCTTC. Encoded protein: CASSVGGTSGSKQFF.

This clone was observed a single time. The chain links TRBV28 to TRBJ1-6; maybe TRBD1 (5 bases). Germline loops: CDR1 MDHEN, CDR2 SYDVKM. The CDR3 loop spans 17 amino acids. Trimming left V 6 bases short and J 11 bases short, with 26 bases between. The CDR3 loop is CASRPHRDPTWRAPLHF. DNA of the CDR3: TGTGCCAGCAGGCCTCACCGGGACCCGACGTGGAGGGCACCCCTCCACTTT.

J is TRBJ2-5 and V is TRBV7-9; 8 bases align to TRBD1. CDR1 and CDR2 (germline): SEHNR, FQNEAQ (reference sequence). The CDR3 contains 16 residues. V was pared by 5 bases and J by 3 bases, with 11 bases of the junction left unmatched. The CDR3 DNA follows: TGTGCCAGCAGCGTTTACGGGCAGGGGGCCGAAGAGACCCAGTACTTC. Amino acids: CASSVYGQGAEETQYF.

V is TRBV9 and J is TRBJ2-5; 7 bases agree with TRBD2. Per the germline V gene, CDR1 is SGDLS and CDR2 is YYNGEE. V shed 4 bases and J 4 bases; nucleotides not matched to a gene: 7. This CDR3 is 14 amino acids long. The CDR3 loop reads CASSTLWGGETQYF. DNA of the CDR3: TGTGCCAGCAGCACCCTCTGGGGGGGAGAGACCCAGTACTTC.

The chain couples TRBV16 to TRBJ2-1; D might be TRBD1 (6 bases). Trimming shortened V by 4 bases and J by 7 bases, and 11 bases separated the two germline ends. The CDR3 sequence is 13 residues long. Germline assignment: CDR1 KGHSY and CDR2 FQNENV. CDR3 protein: CASSPGAWNEQFF. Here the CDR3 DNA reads TGTGCCAGCAGCCCAGGGGCTTGGAATGAGCAGTTCTTC.

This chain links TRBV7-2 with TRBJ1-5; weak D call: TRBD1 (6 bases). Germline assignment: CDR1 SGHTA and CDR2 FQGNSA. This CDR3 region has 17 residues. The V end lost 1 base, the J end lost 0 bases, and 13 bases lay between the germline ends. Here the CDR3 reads CASSLVPTDSSNQPQHF. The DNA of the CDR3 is TGTGCCAGCAGCTTAGTCCCCACGGACAGTAGCAATCAGCCCCAGCATTTT.

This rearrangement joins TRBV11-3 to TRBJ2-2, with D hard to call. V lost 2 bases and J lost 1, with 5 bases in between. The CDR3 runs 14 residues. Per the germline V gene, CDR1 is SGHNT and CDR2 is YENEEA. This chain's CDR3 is CASSLRGNTGELFF. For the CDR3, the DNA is TGTGCCAGCAGCTTAAGAGGGAACACCGGGGAGCTGTTTTTT.

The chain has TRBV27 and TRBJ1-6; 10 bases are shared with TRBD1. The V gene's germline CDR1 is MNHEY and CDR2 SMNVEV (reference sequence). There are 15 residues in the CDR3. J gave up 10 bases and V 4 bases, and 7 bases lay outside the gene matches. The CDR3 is CASSSGTGERSPLHF. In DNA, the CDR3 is TGTGCCAGCAGTTCCGGGACAGGGGAAAGATCACCCCTCCACTTT.

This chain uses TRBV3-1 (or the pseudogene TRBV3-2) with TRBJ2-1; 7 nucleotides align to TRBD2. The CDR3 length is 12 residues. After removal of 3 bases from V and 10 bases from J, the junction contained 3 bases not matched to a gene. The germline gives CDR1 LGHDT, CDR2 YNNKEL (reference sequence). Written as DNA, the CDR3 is TGTGCCAGCAGCCAGTTCGGGAGGGAGCAGTTCTTC. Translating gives CASSQFGREQFF.

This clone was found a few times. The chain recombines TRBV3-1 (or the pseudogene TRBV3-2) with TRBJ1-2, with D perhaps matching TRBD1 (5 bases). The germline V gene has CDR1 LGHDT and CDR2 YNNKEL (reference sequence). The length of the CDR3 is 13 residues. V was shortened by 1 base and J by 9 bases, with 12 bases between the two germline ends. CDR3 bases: TGTGCCAGCAGCCAAGTCCTGGGGGGGAGCTACACCTTC. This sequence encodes CASSQVLGGSYTF.